This T cell receptor (beta chain) was profiled in a study of blood T cell repertoires in COVID-19. Study details: PBMCs, B-cell-depleted T cells, or T cells were the source of the cDNA or gDNA that made up the material.

Per the study methods: Reference gene primer amplification gave estimated nucleated cell counts. Some clones are missing from TCRdb's copy, which holds only in-frame ones; the method was immunoSEQ multiplex PCR. That table is the source of V, J and clone size, and D and trimming were worked out from the DNA. The profile shows roughly 270,000 clones, approximately 88% of them singletons. The CDR3 contains 17 residues. Trimming cost V 3 bases and J 0 bases; bases outside gene matches: 8. Germline CDR1 is SGDLS and CDR2 is YYNGEE. Sequenced input: peripheral blood. The chain links TRBV9 to TRBJ2-2, with TRBD2 matching over 7 bases. The receptor's source is a man aged 18 to 30 with active or convalescent COVID-19. The CDR3 bases are TGTGCCAGCAGCGATCCCCTGGGGGGGACGAACACCGGGGAGCTGTTTTTT. Its translation is CASSDPLGGTNTGELFF.